This TCR beta chain was identified in a study of blood T cell repertoires in COVID-19. Across the whole study: Some COVID-19 samples were acute and others convalescent; all came from the United States, Italy and Spain.

Only one count was recorded for this clone. Authors' methods: Nucleated cell counts were estimated from reference gene primer amplification. Some clones are missing from TCRdb's copy, which holds only in-frame ones; the method was immunoSEQ multiplex PCR. V, J and clone size were drawn from that table, and D and trimming were deduced from the DNA. The data contain 100,000 or so clones, 70% to 90% of them seen just once; the ten biggest clones take up about 4%. Germline lookup yields CDR1 KGHSY and CDR2 FQNENV. CDR3 length equals 15 residues. Trimming left V 0 bases short and J 1 base short, with 6 bases between.

The TCR comes from a man between 60 and 75 years old with acute or convalescent COVID-19. V and J are TRBV16 and TRBJ1-4; D is ambiguous. The material sequenced was peripheral blood. DNA for the CDR3: TGTGCCAGCAGCCAATCGCGACAAACTAATGAAAAACTGTTTTTT. Translation gives CASSQSRQTNEKLFF.